The T cell receptor (beta chain) under discussion was sequenced for a study of neurological immune-mediated disorders. The germline gives CDR1 GTSNPN, CDR2 SVGIG (reference sequence). V shed 0 bases and J shed 4 bases, with 10 bases lying between them. This CDR3 has 13 residues. Many counts were recorded for this clonotype. The making of cDNA relied on 5'RACE with 10-nucleotide random UMIs. TCRdb analysed the 5' RACE reads with MiXCR anew, one entry per CDR3 protein. Of around 80,000 distinct CDR3 sequences listed, approximately 10% are singletons. The source of this sequence is a man aged 35 to 55 in good health. The V gene is TRBV30, the J gene TRBJ2-7, with D unclear. The sample was PBMCs. This CDR3 is CAWSVLQGYEQYF. The CDR3 DNA follows: TGTGCCTGGAGTGTCCTTCAAGGATACGAGCAGTACTTC.